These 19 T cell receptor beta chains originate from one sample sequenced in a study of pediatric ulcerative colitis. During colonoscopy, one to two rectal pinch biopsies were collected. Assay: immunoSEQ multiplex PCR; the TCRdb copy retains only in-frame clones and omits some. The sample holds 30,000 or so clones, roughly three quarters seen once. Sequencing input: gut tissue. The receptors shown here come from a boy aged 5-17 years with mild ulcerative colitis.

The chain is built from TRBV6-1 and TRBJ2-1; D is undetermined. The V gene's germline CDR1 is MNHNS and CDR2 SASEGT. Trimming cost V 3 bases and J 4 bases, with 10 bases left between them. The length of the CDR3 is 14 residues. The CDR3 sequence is CASSEKSTYNEQFF. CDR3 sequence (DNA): TGTGCCAGCAGTGAGAAATCAACGTACAATGAGCAGTTCTTC.

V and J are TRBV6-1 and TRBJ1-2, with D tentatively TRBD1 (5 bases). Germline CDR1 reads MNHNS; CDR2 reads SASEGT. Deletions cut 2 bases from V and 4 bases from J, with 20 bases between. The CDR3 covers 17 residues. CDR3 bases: TGTGCCAGCAGTGAAAGGGTGGGCCAGGGTGGGAGCTATGGCTACACCTTC. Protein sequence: CASSERVGQGGSYGYTF.

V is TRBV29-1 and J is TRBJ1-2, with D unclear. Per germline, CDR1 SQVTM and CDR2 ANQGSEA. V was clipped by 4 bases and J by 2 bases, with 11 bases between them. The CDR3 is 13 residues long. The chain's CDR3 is CSVVSGRNYGYTF. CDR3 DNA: TGCAGCGTTGTCTCCGGGAGGAACTATGGCTACACCTTC. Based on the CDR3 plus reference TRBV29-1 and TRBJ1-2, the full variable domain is SAVISQKPSRDICQRGTSLTIQCQVDSQVTMMFWYRQQPGQSLTLIATANQGSEATYESGFVIDKFPISRPNLTFSTLTVSNMSPEDSSIYLCSVVSGRNYGYTFGSGTRLTVV.

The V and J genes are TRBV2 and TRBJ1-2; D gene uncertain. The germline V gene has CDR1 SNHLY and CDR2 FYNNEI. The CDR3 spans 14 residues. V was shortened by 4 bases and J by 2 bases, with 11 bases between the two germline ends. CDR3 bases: TGTGCCAGCAGTGTGTCGGGAACGAACTATGGCTACACCTTC. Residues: CASSVSGTNYGYTF.

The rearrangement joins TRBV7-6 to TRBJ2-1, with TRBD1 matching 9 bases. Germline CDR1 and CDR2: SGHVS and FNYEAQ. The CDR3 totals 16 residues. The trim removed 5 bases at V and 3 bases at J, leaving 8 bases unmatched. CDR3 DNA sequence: TGTGCCAGCAGCCCGACAACAGGGGGCATCTACAATGAGCAGTTCTTC. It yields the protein CASSPTTGGIYNEQFF.

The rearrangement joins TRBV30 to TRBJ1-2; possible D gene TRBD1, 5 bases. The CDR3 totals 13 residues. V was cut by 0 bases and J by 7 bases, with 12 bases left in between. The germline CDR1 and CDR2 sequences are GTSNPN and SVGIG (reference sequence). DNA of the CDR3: TGTGCCTGGAGTGTAGGGGAATATAGTGGCTACACCTTC. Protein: CAWSVGEYSGYTF. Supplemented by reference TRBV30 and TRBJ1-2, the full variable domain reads SQTIHQWPATLVQPVGSPLSLECTVEGTSNPNLYWYRQAAGRGLQLLFYSVGIGQISSEVPQNLSASRPQDRQFILSSKKLLLSDSGFYLCAWSVGEYSGYTFGSGTRLTVV.

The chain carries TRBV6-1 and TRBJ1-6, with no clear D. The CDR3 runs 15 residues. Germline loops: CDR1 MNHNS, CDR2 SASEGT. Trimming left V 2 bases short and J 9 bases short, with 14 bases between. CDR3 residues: CASSEQPVGGSPLHF. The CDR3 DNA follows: TGTGCCAGCAGTGAACAGCCGGTGGGAGGTTCACCCCTCCACTTT.

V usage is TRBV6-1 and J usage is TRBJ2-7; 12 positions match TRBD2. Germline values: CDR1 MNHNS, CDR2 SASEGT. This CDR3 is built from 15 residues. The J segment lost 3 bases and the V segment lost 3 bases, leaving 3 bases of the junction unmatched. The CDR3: CASSEGTSGYYEQYF. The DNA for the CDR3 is TGTGCCAGCAGTGAGGGGACTAGCGGGTACTACGAGCAGTACTTC.

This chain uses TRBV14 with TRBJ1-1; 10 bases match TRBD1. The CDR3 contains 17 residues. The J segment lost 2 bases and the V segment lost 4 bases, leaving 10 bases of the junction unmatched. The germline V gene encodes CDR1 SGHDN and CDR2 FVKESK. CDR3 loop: CASSPRTGGWSNTEAFF. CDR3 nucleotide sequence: TGTGCCAGCAGCCCCCGGACAGGGGGGTGGTCTAACACTGAAGCTTTCTTT.

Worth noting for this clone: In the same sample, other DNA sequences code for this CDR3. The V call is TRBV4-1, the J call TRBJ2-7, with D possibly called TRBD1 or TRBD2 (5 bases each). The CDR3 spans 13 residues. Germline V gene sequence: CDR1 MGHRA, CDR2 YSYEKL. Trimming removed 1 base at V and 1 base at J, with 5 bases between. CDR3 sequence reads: CASSQGGSYEQYF. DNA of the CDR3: TGCGCCAGCAGCCAAGGGGGGTCCTACGAGCAGTACTTC.

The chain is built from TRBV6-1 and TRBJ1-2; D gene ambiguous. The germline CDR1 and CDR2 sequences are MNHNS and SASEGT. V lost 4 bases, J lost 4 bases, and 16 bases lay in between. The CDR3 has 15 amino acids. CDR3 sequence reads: CASSGPLAALYGYTF. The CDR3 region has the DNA TGTGCCAGCAGTGGTCCTCTCGCAGCCCTCTATGGCTACACCTTC.

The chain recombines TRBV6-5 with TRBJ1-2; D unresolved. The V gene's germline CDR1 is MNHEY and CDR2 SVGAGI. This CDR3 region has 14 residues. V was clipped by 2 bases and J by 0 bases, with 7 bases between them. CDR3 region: CASSYDGSNYGYTF. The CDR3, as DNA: TGTGCCAGCAGTTACGATGGGTCTAACTATGGCTACACCTTC.

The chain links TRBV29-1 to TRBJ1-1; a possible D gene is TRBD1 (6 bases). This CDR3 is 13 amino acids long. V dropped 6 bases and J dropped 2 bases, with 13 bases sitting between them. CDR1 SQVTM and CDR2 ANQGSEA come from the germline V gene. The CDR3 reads CSVGTGTNTEAFF. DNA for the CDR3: TGCAGCGTGGGTACAGGGACCAACACTGAAGCTTTCTTT.

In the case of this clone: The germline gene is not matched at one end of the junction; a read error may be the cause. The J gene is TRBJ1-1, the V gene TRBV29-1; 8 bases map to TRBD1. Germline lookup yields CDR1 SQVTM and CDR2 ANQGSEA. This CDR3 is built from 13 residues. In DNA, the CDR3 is TGCAGCGTTGAGAGGGACAGGAACCCTGAAGCTTTCTTT. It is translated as CSVERDRNPEAFF.

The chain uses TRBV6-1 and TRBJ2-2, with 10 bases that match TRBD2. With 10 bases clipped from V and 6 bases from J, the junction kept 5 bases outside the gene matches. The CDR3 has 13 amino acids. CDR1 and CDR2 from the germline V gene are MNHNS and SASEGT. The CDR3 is CATTSGESGELFF. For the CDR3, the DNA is TGTGCCACCACTAGCGGGGAGTCCGGGGAGCTGTTTTTT.

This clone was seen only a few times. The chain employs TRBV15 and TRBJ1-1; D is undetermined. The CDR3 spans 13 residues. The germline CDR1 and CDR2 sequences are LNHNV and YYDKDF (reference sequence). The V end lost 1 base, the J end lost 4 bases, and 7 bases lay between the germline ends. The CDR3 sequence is CATSRAGFTEAFF. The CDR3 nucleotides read TGTGCCACCAGCAGAGCTGGCTTCACTGAAGCTTTCTTT.

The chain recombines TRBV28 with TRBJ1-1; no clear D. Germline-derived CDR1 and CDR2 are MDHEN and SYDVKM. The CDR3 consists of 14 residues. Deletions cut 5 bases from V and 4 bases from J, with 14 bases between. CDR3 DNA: TGTGCCAGCAGTAGAGGGTCCTCGCGCACTGAAGCTTTCTTT. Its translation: CASSRGSSRTEAFF.

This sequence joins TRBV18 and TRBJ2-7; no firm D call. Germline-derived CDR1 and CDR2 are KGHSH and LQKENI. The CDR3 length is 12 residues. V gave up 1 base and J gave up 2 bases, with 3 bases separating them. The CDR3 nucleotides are TGTGCCAGCTCACCACTCCCCTACGAGCAGTACTTC. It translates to CASSPLPYEQYF.

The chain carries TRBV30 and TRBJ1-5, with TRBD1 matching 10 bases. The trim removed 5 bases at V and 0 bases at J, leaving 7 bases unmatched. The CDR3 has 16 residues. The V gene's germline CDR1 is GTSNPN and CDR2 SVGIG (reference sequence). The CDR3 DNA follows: TGTGCCTGGGACGGACAGGGGGATTATAGCAATCAGCCCCAGCATTTT. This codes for CAWDGQGDYSNQPQHF.